Following are 8 T cell receptor beta chains from one sample sequenced in a study of T cells expressing NK-cell markers. TCRdb reanalyzed the 5' RACE reads, giving one entry per CDR3 protein sequence and no DNA. Here the sample table reports about 150,000 distinct CDR3 sequences. The specimen was blood T cells: a sorted CD56 or NKG2C T cell subset, CD4+ or CD8+ T cells, or bulk PBMC T cells (not recorded which). These receptors all come from a man aged 18 to 69 in good health.

This chain links TRBV4-2 with TRBJ2-7; TCRdb outputs TRBD1, but without DNA this stays unchecked. This CDR3 comprises 12 residues. Germline V gives CDR1 LGHNA, CDR2 YNFKEQ. Here the CDR3 reads CASSQDTRRQYF.

J is TRBJ1-4 and V is TRBV27; TCRdb lists TRBD1, though no DNA is available to test this call. This CDR3 comprises 17 residues. Germline values: CDR1 MNHEY, CDR2 SMNVEV (reference sequence). The CDR3 sequence is CASSQSRDRGLNEKLFF.

The rearrangement links TRBV6-1 to TRBJ2-7. Germline assignment: CDR1 MNHNS and CDR2 SASEGT. The CDR3 runs to 14 residues. This CDR3 reads CASSEADSSYEQYF.

The chain links TRBV16 to TRBJ1-2; TCRdb designates TRBD1, a call that cannot be tested without DNA. CDR3 size: 15 residues. CDR1 is KGHSY and CDR2 is FQNENV in the germline V gene. The CDR3 here is CASSQWGTFDYGYTF.

V and J are TRBV18 and TRBJ2-5; the TRBD1 assignment by TCRdb is unverifiable without DNA. The CDR3 totals 15 residues. Germline V gene data show CDR1 as KGHSH and CDR2 as LQKENI. The CDR3 spells CASSPPDSAGETQYF.

This chain joins TRBV4-1 and TRBJ2-3. The CDR3 totals 16 residues. Germline CDR1 reads MGHRA; CDR2 reads YSYEKL. CDR3: CASSQDEYHREDTQYF.

V gene TRBV2 combines with J gene TRBJ1-4. The CDR3 covers 15 residues. The V gene's germline CDR1 is SNHLY and CDR2 FYNNEI. CDR3 loop: CASSEAAQDNEKLFF.

The chain couples TRBV6-4 to TRBJ2-3; the D call of TRBD1 rests on TCRdb alone, since no DNA is present to check it. The CDR3 sequence is 16 residues long. Germline CDR1 is MRHNA and CDR2 is SNTAGT. CDR3 in amino acids: CASSDSGTGYTDTQYF.